This T cell receptor (beta chain) was sequenced for a study of beta chain features in type 1 diabetes. Notes on the study in general: Among patients with Type 1 diabetes, TCRB CDR3s were moderately but significantly shorter in every one of the four CD4+ subsets.

The CDR3 is 15 residues long. J lost 8 bases, V lost 5 bases, and 11 bases had no gene match. The germline gives CDR1 SGHTA, CDR2 FQGNSA. Sequencing targeted expressed TCRB transcripts, as all isolated RNA had been reverse transcribed. Data came from immunoSEQ multiplex PCR; TCRdb stores just in-frame clones and leaves some out. This sample carries under 350,000 clones, approximately 14% of them seen once, and the ten largest clones take 0.017%. This clone was recorded a few times. Its antigen is as yet unknown. Input material: naive CD4+ T cells from blood. The chain carries TRBV7-2 and TRBJ1-2, with 10 positions matching TRBD1. The sequence came from a man under 40 with type 1 diabetes. CDR3 nucleotides: TGTGCCAGCAGCACCCGAGCCGGGACAGGGGACGGCTACACCTTC. As protein: CASSTRAGTGDGYTF.